One T cell receptor beta chain is described in this entry. What antigen it recognizes has not been identified. No quality values exist for individual bases; no much larger clone is one base distant. Healthy HIV-negative adults with no recently reported acute infections or vaccinations were included as donors. Only Caucasian adults living in Nashville, Tennessee, USA were represented among the donors. CD8 memory samples were composed of magnetically selected CD45RO+ cells combined with CCR7-negative CD45RA+ effector memory (TemRA) cells. Blood was collected by leukapheresis, and PBMCs were isolated by Ficoll-Histopaque density gradient centrifugation and then cryopreserved in liquid nitrogen vapor phase. Analytical flow cytometry was used to check the purity and quantity of every magnetically sorted T cell population. Genomic DNA was isolated from each sorted fraction and quantified by UV absorbance on a Nanodrop 2000c.

The germline V end is reduced by 4 bases and the J end by 10 bases; junction bases left unmatched: 13. CDR1 and CDR2 are read off the germline V gene (reference sequence) as SGHNT and YYREEE. The CDR3 holds 14 amino acids from the cysteine to the phenylalanine. Of all the DNA, just the CDR3 is kept, 42 bases in frame from base 1. Using the deep immunoSEQ assay, multiplex PCR amplified TCR CDR3 regions from genomic DNA. Extracted genomic DNA from each cell subset was spread evenly across all wells of several immunoSEQ 96-well plates, with each plate serving as a replicate. Each replicate PCR for sorted subsets received about 180 ng genomic DNA, equal to 30,000 or so T cell genomes. Purified libraries were measured with a Qubit 3.0 fluorometer, size-checked on a Bioanalyzer 2100, and measured again with the KAPA Library Quantification kit. Every immunoSEQ 96-well plate was sequenced on a dedicated single-read 150-cycle Illumina NextSeq 550 flow cell. The source study handled its data this way. Because only junctional sequences without quality scores were contained in the immunoSEQ output, filtering matching that applied to full-length reads could not be performed. Sequences were annotated with PyIR, a Python wrapper for IgBLAST v1.9, using IMGT germline references to assign V/J genes and CDR3. Any read was removed if the V/J assignment was weak (E-value above 1e-6), the CDR3 was missing, or the read contained stop codons, out-of-frame junctions, or ambiguous translated residues. A V3J clonotype was defined by an identical inferred V gene, J gene, and CDR3 amino acid sequence. To compute the percentage overlap between repertoires, the number of shared unique clonotypes was divided by the size of the smaller repertoire. Repertoire richness was assessed with RTK rarefaction, the Chao1 estimator, and Recon v2.1 estimates of unobserved clonotypes. For all TCRbeta clonotypes obtained by the gDNA method from a handful of donors, generation probabilities were computed with OLGA. TCRdb re-hosts the immuneACCESS table, in-frame sequences only. Its copies lack some clones; in the studies checked, an unresolved V gene accounts for under half of them, and the cause for the rest is not known. V and J calls and clone size follow that table, whereas D and trimming were derived from the DNA. For this sample there are around 690,000 clones; roughly 87% appear just once. Clones ranked in the top ten supply roughly 36% of the sample.

The sample belongs to a study of shared clonotypes between healthy human individuals (dated by TCRdb to 2020 to 2021). Broadly, across the study: The cohort comprised a couple of women and three men aged 18 to 49 years. For each donor, three plates each were used for CD4 naive and CD4 memory, two plates were used for CD8 naive, and one plate was used for CD8 memory. Blood TCR repertoires of about five healthy adults were deeply sequenced to estimate repertoire size and the extent of clonotype sharing between individuals. To increase sequencing depth and limit assay-specific biases, different laboratories used diverse techniques to prepare libraries and sequence TCR repertoires. Per donor, leukapheresis produced somewhere between about 0.8 and 9 billion PBMCs.

General findings and caveats noted by the study authors: The genetic and exposure-history diversity represented was limited by the small number of donors. Compared with non-shared clonotypes, clonotypes shared by all four sorted-subset donors had higher generation probabilities. Incomplete sequencing was indicated by rarefaction of sorted-subset datasets, despite the large sequencing depth. Sampling was restricted to blood, and TCR repertoires in tissue are likely to differ from TCR repertoires in blood. Based on pairwise subsampling, the degree of clonotype sharing among donors was expected to be affected by sequencing depth. When a handful of donors were compared, the shared fraction of clonotypes was about 5.2% for naive CD4, around 3.5% for naive CD8, about 2.5% for memory CD4, and approximately 0.4% for memory CD8. Larger estimated clonotype richness was generally found for naive subsets than for memory subsets.

The sequenced sample was memory CD8+ T cells from PBMCs. The cell subset or site label, read with the paper, signifies: CD45RO+ cells pooled with CCR7-negative TemRA cells. This TCR was recovered from a young man in good health. Some clones in this sample may be carry-over from other donors' samples. The chain is encoded by TRBV5-4 joined to TRBJ1-1, and TRBD1 matches 7 of the central bases. The DNA sequence is given as TGTGCCAGCAGCGACGCCTGGACAGGCGGGAGAGCTTTCTTT. Protein translation: CASSDAWTGGRAFF.